The clone carrying this T cell receptor (beta chain) was seen a handful of times. The CDR3 runs to 14 residues. In germline, CDR1 is KGHDR, CDR2 SFDVKD. Trimming took 3 bases from V and 5 from J; bases not matched to a gene: 5. In the study's own analysis: Estimation of nucleated cell counts relied on the amplification of reference gene primers. The repertoire was sequenced with immunoSEQ multiplex PCR; TCRdb's copy has only in-frame clones and lacks some. Clone size and the V and J calls come from that table; the DNA yielded D and trimming. The sample holds about 130,000 clones, approximately 81% seen once. The sample originates from a study of blood T cell repertoires in COVID-19. At the level of the study: The United States, Italy and Spain provided the acute and convalescent COVID-19 samples. Sample material is recorded as cDNA or gDNA derived from T cells, B-cell-depleted T cells, or PBMCs.

This receptor was obtained from a man in his forties or fifties with active or convalescent COVID-19. The sample comprised peripheral blood. The chain uses TRBV24-1 and TRBJ2-5; 7 bases agree with TRBD1. The DNA for the CDR3 is TGTGCCACCAGTGATACTGACAGGGTGGAGACCCAGTACTTC. Protein sequence: CATSDTDRVETQYF.